This T cell receptor (beta chain) was sequenced in a study of siplizumab effects on memory and regulatory T cells. It was 75,000 to 100,000 TCR templates that were assayed per sample. The repertoire was sequenced with immunoSEQ multiplex PCR; TCRdb's copy has only in-frame clones and lacks some. Found here are roughly 100,000 clones, about 94% of them singletons; the top ten hold approximately 0.67%. CDR1 is SGDLS, CDR2 YYNGEE, per germline. V lost 0 bases, J lost 0 bases, and 7 bases lay in between. The CDR3 has 15 residues. The chain combines TRBV9 with TRBJ2-1; D uncertain. The TCR originated in a human donor in good health. The material sequenced was Tregs sorted from blood. In DNA form, the CDR3 reads TGTGCCAGCAGCGTAGAGGTAATCTCCTACAATGAGCAGTTCTTC. It specifies CASSVEVISYNEQFF.